The clone carrying this T cell receptor (beta chain) is a singleton in its sample. Its antigen is currently unknown. The data derive from a study of Tregs in tolerant kidney transplant recipients. On the study more broadly: Mixed chimerism was transient after nonmyeloablative marrow transplants from related graft donors. The study's findings and limits: Some patients' samples used different primers over time, so nucleotide sequences weren't comparable. Biological reproducibility was not directly addressed, but technical replication error appeared minimal.

The table came from immunoSEQ multiplex PCR; TCRdb's copy has only in-frame clones and leaves some out. The sample lists around 75,000 clones, roughly 91% occurring once. Unstimulated regulatory T cells (CD4+CD25+CD127-), CD4+CD25- non-regulatory cells, CD4 and CD8 cells were FACS-sorted from thawed PBMCs. V lost 3 bases and J 5 bases, leaving 16 bases between the germline ends. This CDR3 has 15 residues. Germline V gene data show CDR1 as SNHLY and CDR2 as FYNNEI. The chain is built from TRBV2 and TRBJ2-5; the D gene is possibly TRBD1 (5 bases). The material was CD4+ T cells from blood, obtained before the transplant. This receptor was obtained from a human donor who received a combined kidney and bone marrow transplant. The CDR3 region is CASSDMDTPRETQYF. DNA for the CDR3: TGTGCCAGCAGTGATATGGACACCCCCCGGGAGACCCAGTACTTC.